The clone carrying this T cell receptor (beta chain) was counted once. The data originate from a study of blood T cell repertoires in COVID-19. Study-level background: T cells, B-cell-depleted T cells, or PBMCs provided the cDNA or gDNA that served as material.

Under the authors' procedure: The assay estimated nucleated cells by amplifying reference gene primers. TCRdb's table, derived via immunoSEQ multiplex PCR, lists solely in-frame clones and lacks some. For V, J and clone size, that table is used; D and trimming come from the DNA. The data hold about 130,000 clones, with 65% to 90% observed a single time. The trim removed 4 bases at V and 2 bases at J, leaving 6 bases unmatched. This CDR3 spans 16 amino acids. Per the germline V gene, CDR1 is MNHNY and CDR2 is SVGAGI (reference sequence). V gene TRBV6-6 combines with J gene TRBJ2-1; TRBD2 agrees at 9 bases. Sequencing was performed on peripheral blood. This receptor was taken from a man of 80 years or more with active or convalescent COVID-19. This chain's CDR3 is CASSSLSGGAYNEQFF. CDR3 bases: TGTGCCAGCAGTTCCCTTAGCGGGGGCGCCTACAATGAGCAGTTCTTC.